This T cell receptor (beta chain) was observed in a study of T-cell reconstitution after alpha-beta-depleted transplantation in children. General study points: Expanded graft clones, several hundred of them, were reportedly the source of alpha-beta T cells about two months after transplant. The authors attributed T-cell counts and diversity one year after transplant mostly to newly produced T cells.

The V end was cut by 0 bases, the J end by 5 bases, with 11 bases between. This CDR3 is 15 amino acids long. Germline CDR1 and CDR2: SEHNR and FQNEAQ (reference sequence). Molecular barcoding with unique molecular identifiers was used for the TCRbeta library. MiXCR, run by TCRdb on the PCR reads, gives a single entry per CDR3 protein. Counted here are approximately 500,000 distinct CDR3 sequences, roughly 10% occurring once; the ten biggest clones make up approximately 2%. This clonotype has a handful of counts. Its target is unknown. The specimen comprised PBMCs, sampled before TCRalphabeta/CD19-depleted stem cell transplant. The sequence was collected from a child aged 2 to 15 with inherited bone marrow failure, due to receive a stem cell transplant. The chain carries TRBV7-9 and TRBJ2-1; tentatively, D is TRBD2 (6 bases). CDR3 region: CASSLALAGNNEQFF. CDR3 nucleotides: TGTGCCAGCAGCTTAGCGCTGGCGGGGAACAATGAGCAGTTCTTC.